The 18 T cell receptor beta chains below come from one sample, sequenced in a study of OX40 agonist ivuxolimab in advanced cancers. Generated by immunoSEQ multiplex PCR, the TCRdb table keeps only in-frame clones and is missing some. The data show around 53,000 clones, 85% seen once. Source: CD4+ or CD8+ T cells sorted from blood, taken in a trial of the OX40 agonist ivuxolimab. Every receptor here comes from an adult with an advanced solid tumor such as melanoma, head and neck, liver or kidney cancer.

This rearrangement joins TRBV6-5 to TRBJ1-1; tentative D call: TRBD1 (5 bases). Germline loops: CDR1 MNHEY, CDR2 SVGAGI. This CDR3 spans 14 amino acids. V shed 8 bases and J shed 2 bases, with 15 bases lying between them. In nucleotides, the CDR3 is TGTGCCAGCCGTAGATTTGGGGCAAACACTGAAGCTTTCTTT. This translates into CASRRFGANTEAFF.

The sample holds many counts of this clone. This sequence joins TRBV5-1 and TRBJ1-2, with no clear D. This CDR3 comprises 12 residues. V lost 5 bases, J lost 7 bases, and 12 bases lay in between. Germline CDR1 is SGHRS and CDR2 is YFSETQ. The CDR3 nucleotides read TGCGCCAGCAGGTTATCGGGTCGTGGCTACACCTTC. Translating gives CASRLSGRGYTF.

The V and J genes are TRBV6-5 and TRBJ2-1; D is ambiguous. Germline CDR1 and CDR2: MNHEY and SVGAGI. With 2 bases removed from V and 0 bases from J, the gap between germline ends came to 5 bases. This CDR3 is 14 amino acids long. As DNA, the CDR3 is TGTGCCAGCAGTTACGTTCGCTCCTACAATGAGCAGTTCTTC. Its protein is CASSYVRSYNEQFF.

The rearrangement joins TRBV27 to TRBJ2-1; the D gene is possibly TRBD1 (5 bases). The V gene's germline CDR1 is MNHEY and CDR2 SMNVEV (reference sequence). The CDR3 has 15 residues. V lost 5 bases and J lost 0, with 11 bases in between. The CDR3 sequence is CASSADSSSYNEQFF. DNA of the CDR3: TGTGCCAGCAGTGCAGACAGCAGCTCCTACAATGAGCAGTTCTTC.

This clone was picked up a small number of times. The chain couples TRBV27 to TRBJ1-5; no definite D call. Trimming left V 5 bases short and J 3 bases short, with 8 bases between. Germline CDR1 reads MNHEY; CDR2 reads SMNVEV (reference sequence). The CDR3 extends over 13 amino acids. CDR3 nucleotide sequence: TGTGCCAGCAGTCGAATCCCCAATCAGCCCCAGCATTTT. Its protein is CASSRIPNQPQHF.

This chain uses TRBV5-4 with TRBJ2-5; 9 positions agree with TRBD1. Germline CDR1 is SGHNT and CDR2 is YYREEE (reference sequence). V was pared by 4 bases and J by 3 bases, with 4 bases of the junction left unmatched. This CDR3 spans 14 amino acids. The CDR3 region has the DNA TGTGCCAGCAGCGCGACAGGGGGGGAAGAGACCCAGTACTTC. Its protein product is CASSATGGEETQYF.

This CDR3 reads CASSVRQGSGANVLTF. CDR3 nucleotide sequence: TGTGCCAGCAGCGTCCGACAGGGATCCGGGGCCAACGTCCTGACTTTC. This rearrangement joins TRBV9 to TRBJ2-6; 7 nucleotides agree with TRBD1. V lost 2 bases and J lost 4; bases outside the gene matches: 6. This CDR3 contains 16 residues. Germline loops: CDR1 SGDLS, CDR2 YYNGEE.

CDR3 sequence: CASSDRGLAGVSSYNEQFF. The CDR3 region has the DNA TGCGCCAGCAGCGATAGGGGACTAGCGGGCGTGAGCTCCTACAATGAGCAGTTCTTC. This sequence joins TRBV10-1 and TRBJ2-1, with 12 bases aligning to TRBD2. Germline V gene sequence: CDR1 WNHNN, CDR2 SYGVQD (reference sequence). This CDR3 contains 19 residues. V was clipped by 6 bases and J by 0 bases; unmatched bases: 12.

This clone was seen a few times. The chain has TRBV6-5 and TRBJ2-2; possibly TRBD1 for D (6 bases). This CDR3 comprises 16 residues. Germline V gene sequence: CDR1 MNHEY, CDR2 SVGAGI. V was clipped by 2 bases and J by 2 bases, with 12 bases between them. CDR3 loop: CASSYGTFSNTGELFF. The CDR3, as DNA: TGTGCCAGCAGTTACGGGACATTCTCTAACACCGGGGAGCTGTTTTTT.

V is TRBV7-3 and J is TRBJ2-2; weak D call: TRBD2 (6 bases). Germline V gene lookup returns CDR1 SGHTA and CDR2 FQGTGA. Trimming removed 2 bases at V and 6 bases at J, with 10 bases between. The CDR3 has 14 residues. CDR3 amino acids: CASSLGGAAGELFF. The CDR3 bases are TGTGCCAGCAGCTTAGGAGGGGCCGCCGGGGAGCTGTTTTTT. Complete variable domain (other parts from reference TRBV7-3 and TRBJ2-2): GAGVSQTPSNKVTEKGKYVELRCDPISGHTALYWYRQSLGQGPEFLIYFQGTGAADDSGLPNDRFFAVRPEGSVSTLKIQRTERGDSAVYLCASSLGGAAGELFFGEGSRLTVL.

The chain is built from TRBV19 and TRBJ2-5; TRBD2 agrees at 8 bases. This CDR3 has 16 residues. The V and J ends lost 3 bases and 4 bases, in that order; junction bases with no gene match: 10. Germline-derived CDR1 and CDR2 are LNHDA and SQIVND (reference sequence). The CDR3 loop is CASSILFGGEAETQYF. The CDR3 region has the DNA TGTGCCAGTAGTATTCTGTTCGGGGGGGAGGCAGAGACCCAGTACTTC.

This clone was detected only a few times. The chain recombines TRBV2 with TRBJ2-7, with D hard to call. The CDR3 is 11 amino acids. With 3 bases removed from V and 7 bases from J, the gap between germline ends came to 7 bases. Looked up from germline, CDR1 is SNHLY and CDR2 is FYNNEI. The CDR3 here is CASSDSGEQYF. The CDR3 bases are TGTGCCAGCAGTGATTCGGGTGAGCAGTACTTC.

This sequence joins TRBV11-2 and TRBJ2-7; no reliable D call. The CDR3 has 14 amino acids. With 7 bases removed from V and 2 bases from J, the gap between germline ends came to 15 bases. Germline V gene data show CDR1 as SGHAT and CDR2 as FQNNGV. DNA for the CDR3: TGTGCCAGCACCCCCGGCCGGAGCCCCTACGAGCAGTACTTC. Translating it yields CASTPGRSPYEQYF.

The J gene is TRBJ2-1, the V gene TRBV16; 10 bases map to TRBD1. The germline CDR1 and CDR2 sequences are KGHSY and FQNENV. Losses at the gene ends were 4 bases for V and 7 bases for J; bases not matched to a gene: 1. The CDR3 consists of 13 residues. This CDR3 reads CASSLDRGNEQFF. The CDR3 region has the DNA TGTGCCAGCAGCCTGGACAGGGGGAATGAGCAGTTCTTC.

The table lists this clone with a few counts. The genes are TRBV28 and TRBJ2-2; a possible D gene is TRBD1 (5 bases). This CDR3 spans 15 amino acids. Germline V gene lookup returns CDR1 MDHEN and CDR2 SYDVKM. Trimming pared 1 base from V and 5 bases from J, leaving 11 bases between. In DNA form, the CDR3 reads TGTGCCAGCAGTTTATTTCCCAGGGCGACCGGGGAGCTGTTTTTT. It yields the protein CASSLFPRATGELFF.

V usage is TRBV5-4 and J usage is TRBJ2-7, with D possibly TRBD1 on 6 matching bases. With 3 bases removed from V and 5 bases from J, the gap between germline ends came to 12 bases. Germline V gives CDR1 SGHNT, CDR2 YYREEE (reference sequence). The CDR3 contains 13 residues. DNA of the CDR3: TGTGCCAGCAGCTACGAGGGACAAAACGAGCAGTACTTC. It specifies CASSYEGQNEQYF.

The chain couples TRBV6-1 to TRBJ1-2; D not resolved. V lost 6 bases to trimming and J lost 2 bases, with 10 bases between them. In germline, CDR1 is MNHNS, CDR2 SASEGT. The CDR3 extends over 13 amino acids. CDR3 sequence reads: CASRDGLNYGYTF. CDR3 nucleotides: TGTGCCAGCAGAGACGGGTTGAACTATGGCTACACCTTC.

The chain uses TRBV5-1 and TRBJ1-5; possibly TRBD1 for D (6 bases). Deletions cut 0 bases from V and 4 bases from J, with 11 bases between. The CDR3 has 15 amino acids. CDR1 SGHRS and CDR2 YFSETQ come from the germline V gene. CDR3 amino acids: CASSLEGGTNQPQHF. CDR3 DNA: TGCGCCAGCAGCTTGGAGGGGGGGACTAATCAGCCCCAGCATTTT.